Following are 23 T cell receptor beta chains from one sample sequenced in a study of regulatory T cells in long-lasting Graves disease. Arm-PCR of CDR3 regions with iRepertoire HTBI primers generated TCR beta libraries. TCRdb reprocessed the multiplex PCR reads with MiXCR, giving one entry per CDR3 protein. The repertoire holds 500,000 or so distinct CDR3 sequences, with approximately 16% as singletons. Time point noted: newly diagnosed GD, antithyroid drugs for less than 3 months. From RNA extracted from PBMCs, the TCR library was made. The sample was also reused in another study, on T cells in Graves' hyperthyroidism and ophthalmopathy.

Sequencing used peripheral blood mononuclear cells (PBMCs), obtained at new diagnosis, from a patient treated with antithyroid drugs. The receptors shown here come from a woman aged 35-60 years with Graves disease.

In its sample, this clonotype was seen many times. The CDR3 DNA follows: TGTGCCAGCAGTGAAGCGATGGGGGGCAAAGATACGCAGTATTTT. It codes for CASSEAMGGKDTQYF. The J gene is TRBJ2-3, the V gene TRBV2; D possibly uses TRBD1 or TRBD2 (6 bases each). The CDR3 is 15 residues long. The germline CDR1 and CDR2 sequences are SNHLY and FYNNEI. Trimming removed 0 bases at V and 5 bases at J, with 12 bases between. The variable domain in full, completed from reference TRBV2 and TRBJ2-3, reads EPEVTQTPSHQVTQMGQEVILRCVPISNHLYFYWYRQILGQKVEFLVSFYNNEISEKSEIFDDQFSVERPDGSNFTLKIRSTKLEDSAMYFCASSEAMGGKDTQYFGPGTRLTVL.

DNA for the CDR3: TGCAGCGTTGTGGGGGAAGGGGACGGGGAGCTGTTTTTT. This codes for CSVVGEGDGELFF. The rearrangement joins TRBV29-1 to TRBJ2-2, with D perhaps matching TRBD1 or TRBD2 (5 bases each). This CDR3 is 13 amino acids long. Germline CDR1 and CDR2: SQVTM and ANQGSEA. The V end was cut by 4 bases, the J end by 7 bases, with 13 bases between.

CDR3 residues: CASTHQGREQFF. The CDR3 DNA follows: TGTGCCAGCACCCACCAAGGGAGGGAGCAGTTCTTC. The V call is TRBV27, the J call TRBJ2-1, with D tentatively TRBD2 (6 bases). Per the germline V gene, CDR1 is MNHEY and CDR2 is SMNVEV (reference sequence). The CDR3 is made up of 12 amino acids. V was clipped by 7 bases and J by 10 bases, with 14 bases between them.

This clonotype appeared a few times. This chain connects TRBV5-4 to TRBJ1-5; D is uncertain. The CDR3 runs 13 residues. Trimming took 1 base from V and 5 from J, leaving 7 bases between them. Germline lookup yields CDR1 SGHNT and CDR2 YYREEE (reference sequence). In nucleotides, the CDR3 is TGTGCCAGCAGCTTGAGTCCTGATCAGCCCCAGCATTTT. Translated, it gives CASSLSPDQPQHF.

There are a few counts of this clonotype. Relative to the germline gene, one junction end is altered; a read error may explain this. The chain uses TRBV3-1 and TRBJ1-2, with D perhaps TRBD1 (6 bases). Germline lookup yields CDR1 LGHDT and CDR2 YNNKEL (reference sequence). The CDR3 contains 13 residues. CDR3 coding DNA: TGTGCCAGCAGCCAAGTAGTCAGGGGCATTGAAATCTTC. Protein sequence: CASSQVVRGIEIF.

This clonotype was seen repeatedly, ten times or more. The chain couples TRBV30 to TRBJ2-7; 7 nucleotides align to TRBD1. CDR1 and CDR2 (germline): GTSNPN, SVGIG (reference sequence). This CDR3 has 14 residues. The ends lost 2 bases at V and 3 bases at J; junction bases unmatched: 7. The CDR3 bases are TGTGCCTGGAGTAAGGGGGCCCTGTACTACGAGCAGTACTTC. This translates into CAWSKGALYYEQYF.

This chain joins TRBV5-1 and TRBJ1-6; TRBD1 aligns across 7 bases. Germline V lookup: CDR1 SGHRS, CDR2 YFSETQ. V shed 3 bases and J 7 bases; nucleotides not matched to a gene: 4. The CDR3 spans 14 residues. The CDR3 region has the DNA TGCGCCAGCAGCTCGACAGGGAACAATTCACCCCTCCACTTT. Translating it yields CASSSTGNNSPLHF.

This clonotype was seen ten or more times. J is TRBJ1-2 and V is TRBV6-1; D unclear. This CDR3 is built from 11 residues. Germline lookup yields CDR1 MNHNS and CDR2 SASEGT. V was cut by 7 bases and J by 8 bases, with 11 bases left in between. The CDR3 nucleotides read TGTGCCAGCACCACGCGAGCGGGCTACACCTTC. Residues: CASTTRAGYTF.

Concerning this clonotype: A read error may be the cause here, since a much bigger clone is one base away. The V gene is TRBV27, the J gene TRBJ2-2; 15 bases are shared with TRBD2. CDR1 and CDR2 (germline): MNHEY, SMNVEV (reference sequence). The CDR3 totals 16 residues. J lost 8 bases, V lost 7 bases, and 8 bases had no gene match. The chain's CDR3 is CASTMGLAGGGGELFF. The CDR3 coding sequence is TGTGCCAGCACTATGGGACTAGCGGGGGGAGGTGGGGAGCTGTTTTTT.

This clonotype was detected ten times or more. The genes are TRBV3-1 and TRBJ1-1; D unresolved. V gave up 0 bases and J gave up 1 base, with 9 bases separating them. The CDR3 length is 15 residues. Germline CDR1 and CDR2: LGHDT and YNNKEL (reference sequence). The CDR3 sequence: CASSQDPGRNTEAFF. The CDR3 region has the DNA TGTGCCAGCAGCCAAGATCCAGGAAGGAACACTGAAGCTTTCTTT.

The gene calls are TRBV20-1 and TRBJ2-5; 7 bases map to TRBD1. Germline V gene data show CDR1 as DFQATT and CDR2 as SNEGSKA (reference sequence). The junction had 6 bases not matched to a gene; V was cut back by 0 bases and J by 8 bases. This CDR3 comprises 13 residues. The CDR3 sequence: CSAREPGQPTQYF. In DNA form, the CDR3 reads TGCAGTGCTAGAGAGCCGGGACAGCCAACCCAGTACTTC.

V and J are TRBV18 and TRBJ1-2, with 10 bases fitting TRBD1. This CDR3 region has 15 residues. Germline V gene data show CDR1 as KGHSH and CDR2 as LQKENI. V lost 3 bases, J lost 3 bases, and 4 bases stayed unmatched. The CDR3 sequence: CASSPMGQGHYGYTF. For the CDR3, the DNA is TGTGCCAGCTCACCTATGGGACAGGGGCACTATGGCTACACCTTC. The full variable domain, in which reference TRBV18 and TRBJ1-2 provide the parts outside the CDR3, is NAGVMQNPRHLVRRRGQEARLRCSPMKGHSHVYWYRQLPEEGLKFMVYLQKENIIDESGMPKERFSAEFPKEGPSILRIQQVVRGDSAAYFCASSPMGQGHYGYTFGSGTRLTVV.

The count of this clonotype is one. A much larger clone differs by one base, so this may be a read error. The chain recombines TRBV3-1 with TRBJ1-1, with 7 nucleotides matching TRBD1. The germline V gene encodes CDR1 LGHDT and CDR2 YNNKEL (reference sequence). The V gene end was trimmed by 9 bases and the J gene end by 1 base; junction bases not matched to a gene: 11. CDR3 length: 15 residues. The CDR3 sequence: CASSPQGQTNTEAFF. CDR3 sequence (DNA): TGTGCCAGTAGTCCCCAGGGACAGACGAACACTGAAGCTTTCTTT.

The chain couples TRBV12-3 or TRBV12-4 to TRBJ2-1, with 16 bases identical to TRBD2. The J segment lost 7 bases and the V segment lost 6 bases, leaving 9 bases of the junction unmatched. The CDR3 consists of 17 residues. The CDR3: CASSQGTSGGATNEQFF. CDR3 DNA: TGTGCCAGCAGCCAAGGGACTAGCGGGGGGGCCACGAATGAGCAGTTCTTC.

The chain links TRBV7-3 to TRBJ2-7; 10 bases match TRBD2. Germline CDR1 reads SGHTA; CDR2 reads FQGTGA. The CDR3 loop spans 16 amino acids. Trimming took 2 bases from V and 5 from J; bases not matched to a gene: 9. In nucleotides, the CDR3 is TGTGCCAGCAGCTTAGAGGGCGGACTAGCGGAACACGAGCAGTACTTC. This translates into CASSLEGGLAEHEQYF.

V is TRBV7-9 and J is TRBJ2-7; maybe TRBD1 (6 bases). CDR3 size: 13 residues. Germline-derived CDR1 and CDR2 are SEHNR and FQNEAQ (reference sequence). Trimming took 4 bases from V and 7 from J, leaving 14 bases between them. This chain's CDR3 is CASSSGTSGEQYF. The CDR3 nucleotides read TGTGCCAGCAGCTCTGGGACATCGGGGGAGCAGTACTTC. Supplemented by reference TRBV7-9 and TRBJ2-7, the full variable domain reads DTGVSQNPRHKITKRGQNVTFRCDPISEHNRLYWYRQTLGQGPEFLTYFQNEAQLEKSRLLSDRFSAERPKGSFSTLEIQRTEQGDSAMYLCASSSGTSGEQYFGPGTRLTVT.

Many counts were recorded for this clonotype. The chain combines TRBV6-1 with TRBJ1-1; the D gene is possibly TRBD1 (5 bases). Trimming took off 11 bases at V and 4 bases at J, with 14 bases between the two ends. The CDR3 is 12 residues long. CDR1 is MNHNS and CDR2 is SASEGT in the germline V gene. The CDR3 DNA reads TGTGCCGGGTTTGACAGTCTCACTGAAGCTTTCTTT. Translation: CAGFDSLTEAFF.

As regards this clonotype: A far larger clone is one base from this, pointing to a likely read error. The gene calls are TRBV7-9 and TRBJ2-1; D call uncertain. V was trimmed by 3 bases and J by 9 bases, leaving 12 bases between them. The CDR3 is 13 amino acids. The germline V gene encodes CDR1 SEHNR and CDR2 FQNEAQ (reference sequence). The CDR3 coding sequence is TGTGCCAGCAGCTTGGGCATACATAGTGAGCAGTTCTTC. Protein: CASSLGIHSEQFF.

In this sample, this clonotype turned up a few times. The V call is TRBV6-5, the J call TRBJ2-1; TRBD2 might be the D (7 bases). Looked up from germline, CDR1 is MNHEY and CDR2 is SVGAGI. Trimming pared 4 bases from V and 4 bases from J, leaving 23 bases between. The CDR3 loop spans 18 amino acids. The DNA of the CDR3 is TGTGCCAGCAGTTCATCAGTGTGGGGGGGGGCTGCGTACAATGAGCAGTTCTTC. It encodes CASSSSVWGGAAYNEQFF.

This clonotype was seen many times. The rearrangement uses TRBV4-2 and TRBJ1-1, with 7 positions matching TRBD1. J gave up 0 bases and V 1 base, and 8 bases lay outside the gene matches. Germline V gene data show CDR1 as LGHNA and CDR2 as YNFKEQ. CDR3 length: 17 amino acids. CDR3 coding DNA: TGTGCCAGCAGCCAAGGGGCAAGCGGACAGGTGAACACTGAAGCTTTCTTT. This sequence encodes CASSQGASGQVNTEAFF.

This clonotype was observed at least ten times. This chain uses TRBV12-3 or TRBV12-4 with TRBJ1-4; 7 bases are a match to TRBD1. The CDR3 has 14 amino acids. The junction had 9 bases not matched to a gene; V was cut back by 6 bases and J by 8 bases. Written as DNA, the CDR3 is TGTGCCAGCAGCCTCGACAGGGTACGCGAAAAACTGTTTTTT. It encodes CASSLDRVREKLFF.

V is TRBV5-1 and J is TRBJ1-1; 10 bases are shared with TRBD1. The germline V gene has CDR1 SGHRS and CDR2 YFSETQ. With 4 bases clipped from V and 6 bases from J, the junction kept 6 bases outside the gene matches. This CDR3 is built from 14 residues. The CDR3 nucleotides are TGCGCCAGCAGCGGAGGACAGGGGGGCCCTGAAGCTTTCTTT. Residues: CASSGGQGGPEAFF.

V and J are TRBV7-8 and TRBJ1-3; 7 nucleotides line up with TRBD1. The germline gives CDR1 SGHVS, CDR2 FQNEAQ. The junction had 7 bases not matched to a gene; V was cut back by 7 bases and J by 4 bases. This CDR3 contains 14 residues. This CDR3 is CASKRTGGGNTIYF. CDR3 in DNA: TGTGCCAGCAAACGGACAGGTGGCGGAAACACCATATATTTT.